These 6 T cell receptor beta chains were all obtained from the same sample, sequenced in a study of blood T cell repertoires in COVID-19. This table comes from immunoSEQ multiplex PCR, and its TCRdb copy is limited to in-frame clones, with some not included. The table includes some 270,000 clones, 86% detected once. Sequencing was done on a sample of peripheral blood. These receptors were taken from a woman of 80 years or more with COVID-19, enrolled during active disease.

In this sample, this clone turned up once. The chain links TRBV28 to TRBJ1-2; TRBD1 matches 7 bases. There are 14 residues in the CDR3. Germline loops: CDR1 MDHEN, CDR2 SYDVKM. V gave up 2 bases and J gave up 4 bases; unmatched junction bases: 4. The CDR3 nucleotides read TGTGCCAGCAGTTTACAGGGGGGAGTCTATGGCTACACCTTC. It yields the protein CASSLQGGVYGYTF.

The chain is built from TRBV6-6 and TRBJ1-1, with a weak D call TRBD1 (6 bases). The CDR3 totals 14 residues. Deletions cut 10 bases from V and 3 bases from J, with 18 bases between. CDR1 and CDR2 from the germline V gene are MNHNY and SVGAGI (reference sequence). In DNA form, the CDR3 reads TGTGCCACTAGGGGGAGGGGGTCCGACACTGAAGCTTTCTTT. Its protein is CATRGRGSDTEAFF.

The chain has TRBV10-3 and TRBJ2-3; maybe TRBD2 (5 bases). The germline V and J ends were trimmed by 8 bases and 3 bases, with 9 bases remaining between them. Germline V gene lookup returns CDR1 ENHRY and CDR2 SYGVKD. The CDR3 loop spans 12 amino acids. The CDR3 reads CAIRGWTDTQYF. CDR3 DNA sequence: TGTGCCATCCGCGGGTGGACAGATACGCAGTATTTT.

The V gene is TRBV18, the J gene TRBJ2-5; 12 bases agree with TRBD1. In germline, CDR1 is KGHSH, CDR2 LQKENI. Trimming removed 1 base from V and 4 bases from J; junction bases left unmatched: 4. The length of the CDR3 is 16 residues. CDR3 sequence reads: CASSPRGQGAGETQYF. In DNA, the CDR3 is TGTGCCAGCTCACCACGGGGACAGGGGGCCGGAGAGACCCAGTACTTC.

The V call is TRBV30, the J call TRBJ2-7; tentative D call: TRBD2 (7 bases). The CDR3 sequence is 15 residues long. CDR1 is GTSNPN, CDR2 SVGIG, per germline (reference sequence). V dropped 0 bases and J dropped 7 bases, with 19 bases sitting between them. CDR3 loop: CAWSVSGTPLGEQYF. The CDR3 DNA sequence: TGTGCCTGGAGTGTAAGCGGGACACCTTTGGGAGAGCAGTACTTC.

This chain joins TRBV6-1 and TRBJ1-4; D ambiguous. Between the trimmed V and J ends, which lost 1 base and 3 bases, there was a span of 6 bases. Germline V lookup: CDR1 MNHNS, CDR2 SASEGT. This CDR3 is built from 14 residues. CDR3 sequence: CASSEGSANEKLFF. The CDR3, as DNA: TGTGCCAGCAGTGAAGGATCGGCTAATGAAAAACTGTTTTTT.